This T cell receptor (beta chain) is from a study of blood T cell repertoires in COVID-19. Study-wide background: Both acute and convalescent COVID-19 samples were obtained from the United States, Italy and Spain. PBMCs, B-cell-depleted T cells, or T cells provided the cDNA or gDNA that made up the material.

This clone came up a few times. Assay: immunoSEQ multiplex PCR; the TCRdb copy retains only in-frame clones and omits some. The sample holds 85,000 to 130,000 clones, 65% to 90% seen once. Those enrolled, adults aged roughly 18 to 95 years, came from about two dozen US areas. The CDR3 consists of 14 residues. With 6 bases removed from V and 2 bases from J, the gap between germline ends came to 13 bases. Germline V lookup: CDR1 MNHEY, CDR2 SVGEGT. The V and J genes are TRBV6-2 or TRBV6-3 and TRBJ1-2; tentative D call: TRBD1 (5 bases). The receptor comes from a woman in her 50s who had recovered from COVID-19. Sequencing was performed on PBMCs or T cells enriched from blood (not recorded which). The DNA for the CDR3 is TGTGCCAGCAGCCGCAGTTCAGGGAACTATGGCTACACCTTC. It is translated as CASSRSSGNYGYTF.